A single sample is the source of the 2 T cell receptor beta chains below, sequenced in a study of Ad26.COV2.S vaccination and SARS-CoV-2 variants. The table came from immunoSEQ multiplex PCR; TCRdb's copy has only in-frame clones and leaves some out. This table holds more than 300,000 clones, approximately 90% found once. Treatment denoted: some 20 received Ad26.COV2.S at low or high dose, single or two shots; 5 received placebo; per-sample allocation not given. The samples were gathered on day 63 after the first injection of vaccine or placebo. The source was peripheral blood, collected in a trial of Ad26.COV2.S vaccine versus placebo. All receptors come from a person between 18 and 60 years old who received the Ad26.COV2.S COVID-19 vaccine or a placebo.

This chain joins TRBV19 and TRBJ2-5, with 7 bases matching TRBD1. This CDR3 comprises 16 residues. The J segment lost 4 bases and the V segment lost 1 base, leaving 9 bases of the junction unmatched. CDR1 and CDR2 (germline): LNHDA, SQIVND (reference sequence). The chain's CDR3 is CASSIGGTGDLETQYF. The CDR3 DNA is TGTGCCAGTAGTATAGGTGGTACAGGGGACCTAGAGACCCAGTACTTC.

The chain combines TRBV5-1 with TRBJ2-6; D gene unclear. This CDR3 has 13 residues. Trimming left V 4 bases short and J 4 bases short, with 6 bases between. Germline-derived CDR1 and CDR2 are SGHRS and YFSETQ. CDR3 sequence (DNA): TGCGCCAGCAGCCCTTCGGGGGCCAACGTCCTGACTTTC. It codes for CASSPSGANVLTF.